These 26 T cell receptor beta chains originate from one sample sequenced in a study of beta chain features in type 1 diabetes. Reverse transcription of all isolated RNA meant that expressed TCRB transcripts were sequenced. Data came from immunoSEQ multiplex PCR; TCRdb stores just in-frame clones and leaves some out. The data contain about half a million clones, approximately 31% of them singletons. The specimen sequenced was naive CD4+ T cells from blood. The receptors were sampled from a man between 18 and 29 years old in good health.

The rearrangement joins TRBV7-8 to TRBJ2-1, with D perhaps TRBD2 (6 bases). The CDR3 consists of 15 residues. The V gene lost 1 base and the J gene lost 2 bases, with 9 bases spanning the gap. The germline CDR1 and CDR2 sequences are SGHVS and FQNEAQ. In DNA form, the CDR3 reads TGTGCCAGCAGCTTAGTGGGCGGGACCTACAATGAGCAGTTCTTC. Amino acids: CASSLVGGTYNEQFF. Filled out from reference TRBV7-8 and TRBJ2-1, the complete variable domain reads GAGVSQSPRYKVAKRGQDVALRCDPISGHVSLFWYQQALGQGPEFLTYFQNEAQLDKSGLPSDRFFAERPEGSVSTLKIQRTQQEDSAVYLCASSLVGGTYNEQFFGPGTRLTVL.

The chain joins TRBV29-1 to TRBJ2-7; 7 bases are a match to TRBD2. The J segment lost 0 bases and the V segment lost 5 bases, leaving 1 base of the junction unmatched. CDR1 and CDR2 (germline): SQVTM, ANQGSEA. The CDR3 totals 12 residues. CDR3 sequence reads: CSVQRGSYEQYF. DNA of the CDR3: TGCAGCGTTCAGCGGGGCTCCTACGAGCAGTACTTC.

The J gene is TRBJ2-1, the V gene TRBV7-2; D possibly corresponds to TRBD2 (5 bases). Between the trimmed V and J ends, which lost 5 bases and 8 bases, there was a span of 16 bases. Germline V gene data show CDR1 as SGHTA and CDR2 as FQGNSA. CDR3 length equals 14 residues. The CDR3 nucleotides are TGTGCCAGCAGCCCCCGAGGGCCTCTAGATGAGCAGTTCTTC. This translates into CASSPRGPLDEQFF. Complete variable domain (other parts from reference TRBV7-2 and TRBJ2-1): GAGVSQSPSNKVTEKGKDVELRCDPISGHTALYWYRQSLGQGLEFLIYFQGNSAPDKSGLPSDRFSAERTGGSVSTLTIQRTQQEDSAVYLCASSPRGPLDEQFFGPGTRLTVL.

V and J are TRBV25-1 and TRBJ2-4, with D possibly matching TRBD2 (5 bases). Trimming pared 9 bases from V and 1 base from J, leaving 25 bases between. Germline lookup yields CDR1 MGHDK and CDR2 SYGVNS. The CDR3 runs to 18 residues. The CDR3: CASLSPLGELTAKNIQYF. The CDR3 nucleotides are TGTGCCAGTTTAAGTCCGCTCGGGGAGTTGACGGCCAAAAACATTCAGTACTTC.

The rearrangement uses TRBV11-2 and TRBJ1-2, with a possible D match to TRBD1 (5 bases). The V gene's germline CDR1 is SGHAT and CDR2 FQNNGV. The ends were cut back, 0 bases at V and 7 bases at J, with 6 bases in the middle. There are 12 residues in the CDR3. CDR3 sequence reads: CASSLDRGGYTF. CDR3 DNA: TGTGCCAGCAGCTTAGATAGGGGTGGCTACACCTTC.

The gene calls are TRBV4-1 and TRBJ2-4, with D perhaps matching TRBD1 (5 bases). Germline lookup yields CDR1 MGHRA and CDR2 YSYEKL. CDR3 length equals 16 residues. V gave up 3 bases and J gave up 0 bases, with 12 bases separating them. This chain's CDR3 is CASSQVPGLAKNIQYF. The CDR3 nucleotides read TGCGCCAGCAGCCAGGTCCCAGGGCTAGCCAAAAACATTCAGTACTTC.

This chain uses TRBV5-1 with TRBJ2-2; D not certain. The CDR3 sequence is 16 residues long. The germline V gene encodes CDR1 SGHRS and CDR2 YFSETQ. V lost 0 bases to trimming and J lost 1 base, with 10 bases between them. CDR3 in amino acids: CASSLVAAMNTGELFF. CDR3 sequence (DNA): TGCGCCAGCAGCTTGGTTGCAGCGATGAACACCGGGGAGCTGTTTTTT.

The rearrangement joins TRBV6-6 to TRBJ1-1; 7 bases fit TRBD1. Per the germline V gene, CDR1 is MNHNY and CDR2 is SVGAGI (reference sequence). The V and J ends lost 5 bases and 0 bases, in that order; junction bases with no gene match: 3. The CDR3 extends over 14 amino acids. CDR3 coding DNA: TGTGCCAGCAGTAGGGGACAGATGAACACTGAAGCTTTCTTT. As protein: CASSRGQMNTEAFF.

V usage is TRBV29-1 and J usage is TRBJ2-3, with a tentative D call TRBD2 (6 bases). Germline loops: CDR1 SQVTM, CDR2 ANQGSEA. Trimming shortened V by 6 bases and J by 0 bases, and 16 bases separated the two germline ends. CDR3 length: 15 residues. The CDR3 loop is CSVEGTDTSTDTQYF. CDR3 bases: TGCAGCGTGGAGGGGACGGACACTAGCACAGATACGCAGTATTTT.

The chain has TRBV28 and TRBJ2-1, with 8 nucleotides matching TRBD1. CDR3 size: 15 residues. Germline-derived CDR1 and CDR2 are MDHEN and SYDVKM. After removal of 4 bases from V and 3 bases from J, the junction contained 5 bases not matched to a gene. The CDR3 DNA reads as TGTGCCAGCAGTTCTGCCGGGACAGGCTACAATGAGCAGTTCTTC. It translates to CASSSAGTGYNEQFF.

The V and J genes are TRBV10-3 and TRBJ1-1; D unclear. The V end was cut by 3 bases, the J end by 4 bases, with 9 bases between. CDR3 length equals 13 residues. Looked up from germline, CDR1 is ENHRY and CDR2 is SYGVKD. The CDR3 spells CAISELVATEAFF. CDR3 nucleotides: TGTGCCATCAGTGAATTAGTCGCCACTGAAGCTTTCTTT.

A few counts support this clone. J is TRBJ2-5 and V is TRBV30; D gene uncertain. The germline CDR1 and CDR2 sequences are GTSNPN and SVGIG (reference sequence). The CDR3 runs 11 residues. The V and J ends lost 3 bases and 0 bases respectively, with 2 bases between them. CDR3 sequence reads: CAWRDQETQYF. The CDR3 DNA is TGTGCCTGGAGGGACCAAGAGACCCAGTACTTC.

The gene calls are TRBV30 and TRBJ2-1, with a possible D match to TRBD2 (6 bases). CDR1 and CDR2 from the germline V gene are GTSNPN and SVGIG (reference sequence). The CDR3 runs 15 residues. With 1 base removed from V and 1 base from J, the gap between germline ends came to 11 bases. In nucleotides, the CDR3 is TGTGCCTGGAGTGGGGGACTGGGTTCCTACAATGAGCAGTTCTTC. Protein product: CAWSGGLGSYNEQFF.

This clone was detected only a few times. The genes are TRBV29-1 and TRBJ2-1; a weak D match, TRBD2 (6 bases). Trimming shortened V by 7 bases and J by 7 bases, and 23 bases separated the two germline ends. Germline CDR1 reads SQVTM; CDR2 reads ANQGSEA. The CDR3 totals 15 residues. CDR3 bases: TGCAGCGACAGAGCGTCGGGAGCATCAGGGAATGAGCAGTTCTTC. Its translation is CSDRASGASGNEQFF.

This clone has only a few counts. V is TRBV30 and J is TRBJ2-7, with 8 bases identical to TRBD1. V shed 2 bases and J 5 bases; nucleotides not matched to a gene: 11. The CDR3 extends over 15 amino acids. Germline V lookup: CDR1 GTSNPN, CDR2 SVGIG (reference sequence). For the CDR3, the DNA is TGTGCCTGGAGTCCCGGACAGGGTCGGTTGAACGAGCAGTACTTC. This translates into CAWSPGQGRLNEQYF.

CDR3 loop: CASGQISTDTQYF. CDR3 nucleotide sequence: TGTGCCAGTGGACAGATAAGCACAGATACGCAGTATTTT. The chain links TRBV25-1 to TRBJ2-3, with D tentatively TRBD1 (6 bases). The CDR3 length is 13 residues. V lost 9 bases and J lost 0, with 10 bases in between. The germline CDR1 and CDR2 sequences are MGHDK and SYGVNS. Combining the CDR3 with reference TRBV25-1 and TRBJ2-3 gives the whole variable domain EADIYQTPRYLVIGTGKKITLECSQTMGHDKMYWYQQDPGMELHLIHYSYGVNSTEKGDLSSESTVSRIRTEHFPLTLESARPSHTSQYLCASGQISTDTQYFGPGTRLTVL.

This clone was picked up a small number of times. This chain links TRBV29-1 with TRBJ2-7; TRBD1 might be the D (6 bases). The CDR3 runs 13 residues. V lost 3 bases and J 7 bases, leaving 16 bases between the germline ends. Germline V gives CDR1 SQVTM, CDR2 ANQGSEA. CDR3 sequence: CSVEIQGFGEQYF. The CDR3 DNA reads as TGCAGCGTTGAGATACAGGGATTTGGAGAGCAGTACTTC.

This clone came up a few times. V usage is TRBV14 and J usage is TRBJ2-7, with D uncertain. V was clipped by 6 bases and J by 1 base, with 13 bases between them. The germline V gene encodes CDR1 SGHDN and CDR2 FVKESK. The CDR3 totals 14 residues. The CDR3 DNA reads TGTGCCAGCAGTGAATTCGGCCGTTCCTACGAGCAGTACTTC. This sequence encodes CASSEFGRSYEQYF.

The rearrangement uses TRBV5-6 and TRBJ2-5; 8 bases align to TRBD2. The V segment lost 0 bases and the J segment 1 base; nucleotides outside the gene matches: 2. The CDR3 has 15 residues. The germline V gene has CDR1 SGHDT and CDR2 YYEEEE. The CDR3 DNA reads TGTGCCAGCAGCTTGGGCGGGAGGACCCAAGAGACCCAGTACTTC. It is translated as CASSLGGRTQETQYF. The whole variable domain, filled in from reference TRBV5-6 and TRBJ2-5, reads DAGVTQSPTHLIKTRGQQVTLRCSPKSGHDTVSWYQQALGQGPQFIFQYYEEEERQRGNFPDRFSGHQFPNYSSELNVNALLLGDSALYLCASSLGGRTQETQYFGPGTRLLVL.

This clone has a handful of counts. V and J are TRBV28 and TRBJ2-5; D uncertain. The CDR3 has 14 amino acids. Germline values: CDR1 MDHEN, CDR2 SYDVKM. Trimming left V 7 bases short and J 3 bases short, with 15 bases between. The CDR3 spells CASKGVRREETQYF. CDR3 coding DNA: TGTGCCAGCAAAGGAGTCAGAAGAGAAGAGACCCAGTACTTC.

The rearrangement links TRBV28 to TRBJ2-7, with a tentative D call TRBD2 (5 bases). This CDR3 has 12 residues. V lost 7 bases, J lost 4 bases, and 11 bases lay in between. Germline V CDR1 and CDR2: MDHEN, SYDVKM. CDR3: CASTRGGYEQYF. The DNA of the CDR3 is TGTGCCAGCACCCGGGGTGGTTACGAGCAGTACTTC.

The rearrangement joins TRBV6-5 to TRBJ2-5; the D gene is possibly TRBD2 (5 bases). Deletions cut 5 bases from V and 0 bases from J, with 13 bases between. The CDR3 length is 15 residues. The V gene's germline CDR1 is MNHEY and CDR2 SVGAGI. The chain's CDR3 is CASSPSGGYQETQYF. The CDR3 DNA reads as TGTGCCAGCAGTCCGTCAGGCGGGTACCAAGAGACCCAGTACTTC.

The CDR3, as DNA: TGTGCCACCAGCAGAGATCAGGCTGGAAACATTCAGTACTTC. Amino acids: CATSRDQAGNIQYF. The rearrangement joins TRBV15 to TRBJ2-4, with D uncertain. The V end was cut by 0 bases, the J end by 6 bases, with 9 bases between. CDR3 size: 14 residues. Germline CDR1 and CDR2: LNHNV and YYDKDF (reference sequence).

The V and J genes are TRBV14 and TRBJ2-2, with 7 bases identical to TRBD2. The V segment lost 0 bases and the J segment 1 base; nucleotides outside the gene matches: 5. The germline V gene has CDR1 SGHDN and CDR2 FVKESK. This CDR3 contains 17 residues. The CDR3 DNA reads as TGTGCCAGCAGCCAAGATCCGGGAGGCATGAACACCGGGGAGCTGTTTTTT. It encodes CASSQDPGGMNTGELFF.

This sequence joins TRBV5-1 and TRBJ2-3; either TRBD1 or TRBD2 may supply D (5 bases each). Germline V gene lookup returns CDR1 SGHRS and CDR2 YFSETQ. The CDR3 spans 14 residues. The V end lost 4 bases, the J end lost 0 bases, and 9 bases lay between the germline ends. For the CDR3, the DNA is TGCGCCAGCAGCGGGGGATCTAGCACAGATACGCAGTATTTT. It codes for CASSGGSSTDTQYF.

This clone was counted a few times. V usage is TRBV6-5 and J usage is TRBJ2-4, with D hard to call. Germline-derived CDR1 and CDR2 are MNHEY and SVGAGI. Trimming pared 2 bases from V and 1 base from J, leaving 12 bases between. The CDR3 contains 16 residues. CDR3 nucleotides: TGTGCCAGCAGTTACGAGGCGGCTGGGGCCAAAAACATTCAGTACTTC. This sequence encodes CASSYEAAGAKNIQYF.